This T cell receptor beta chain was sequenced during a study of T cell responses to AZD1222 COVID-19 vaccine (dated by TCRdb to about 2021). Background on the whole study: AZD1222 recipients with second doses at about 4 weeks or about 12 weeks were pooled, because spike-specific TCR depth and breadth did not differ between schedules. A total of 233 trial participants underwent TCR sequencing, of whom some 210 received two doses of AZD1222 and about 25 received two doses of the MenACWY control vaccine. Trial participants were enrolled into age subgroups of 18-55, 56-69 and 70-plus years, which contained 148, 28 and 57 TCR-sequenced participants, respectively. Paper-wide results and their limitations: CD4 TCRs associated with the vaccine covered the entire spike protein, and the dominant responses were in regions 160-218 and 743-854. Nearly half of unique spike-specific TCRs reportedly recognized epitopes outside regions mutated in the B.1.351 and B.1.1.7 variants. In the small 56-69-year group, the increase in depth fell short of significance, most likely because of low power. Participants were mostly white British and included more females than males, and it was suggested by the authors that clonal diversity may have been underestimated. After two AZD1222 doses, spike-specific TCR breadth and depth were significantly higher than at day 0 and than in MenACWY recipients. Because no day 14 peak-response samples were available, the repertoires could be characterized only after the peak T cell response. Conclusions about previously exposed vaccinees were limited because only 5 or 6 AZD1222 recipients were SARS-CoV-2 seropositive at baseline.

Notes on this clone: Its recognized antigen is unknown. There are no base qualities to consult, and no much larger clone falls within one base.

The CDR3 regions of human TCRbeta chains were analyzed by immunosequencing. In the paper's pipeline: TCRs in the repertoires were matched against a reference library of SARS-CoV-2-specific TCRs that had been generated with the MIRA antigen-specificity platform. Breadth was defined as the fraction of unique TCRs that were SARS-CoV-2-associated. Depth was defined as the fraction of total T cells that were SARS-CoV-2-associated. Using the MIRA data, each spike-specific TCR was assigned both to the spike region to which the TCR was reactive and to a CD4 or CD8 class. Log10-transformed breadth and depth values were compared by one-way ANOVA with Sidak's multiple comparisons tests. TCRdb provides this immuneACCESS table in a form limited to in-frame rearrangements. Some clones are lacking; in checked studies, under half of them reflect an unresolved V gene, and why the rest are absent is not known. V, J and clone size are those of that table, while D and trimming were read from the DNA. The sample table shows roughly 100,000 clones, and 89% are seen once. In total, the top ten clones hold roughly 20% of the sample.

The time point label here, explained by the study, means: baseline before first vaccination. Samples from vaccinated people were obtained from the UK trials COV001 and COV002, which included a single-blind randomized controlled phase 2/3 trial of AZD1222 (ChAdOx1 nCoV-19) in healthy adults. Trial participant PBMC samples were collected at day 0 and day 28 after the second dose for TCRbeta chain sequencing. Trimming costs V 4 bases and J 0 bases, and their ends lie 19 bases apart. The CDR3 measures 17 amino acids from cysteine to phenylalanine. Only the CDR3 region is kept as DNA, spanning 51 bases read in frame from base 1. For CDR1 and CDR2, the germline V gene lists SGDLS and YYNGEE.

The receptor comes from an adult in good health. The specimen was peripheral blood, collected on day 0 of AZD1222 vaccination. The chain links TRBV9 with TRBJ1-2; TRBD1 could be the D gene, as 5 bases match. The sequenced DNA: TGTGCCAGCAGCCTAAACACCGGGGGGTTACCTAACTATGGCTACACCTTC. Its product reads: CASSLNTGGLPNYGYTF.